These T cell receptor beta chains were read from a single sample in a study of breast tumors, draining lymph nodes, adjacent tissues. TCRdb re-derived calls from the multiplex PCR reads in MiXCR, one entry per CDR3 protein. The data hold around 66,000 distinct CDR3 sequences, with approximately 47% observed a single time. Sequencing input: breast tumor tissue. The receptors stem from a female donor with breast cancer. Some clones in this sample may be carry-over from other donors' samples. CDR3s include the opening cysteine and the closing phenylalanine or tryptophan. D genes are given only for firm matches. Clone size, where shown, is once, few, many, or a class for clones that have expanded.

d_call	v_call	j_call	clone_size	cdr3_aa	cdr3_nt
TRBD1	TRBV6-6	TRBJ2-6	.	CASSSGTGGNSGANVLTF	TGTGCCAGCAGTTCCGGGACAGGGGGCAACTCTGGGGCCAACGTCCTGACTTTC
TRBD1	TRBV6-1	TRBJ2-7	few	CASSPFLGQGLSYEQYF	TGTGCCAGCAGTCCGTTTCTTGGACAGGGTTTGTCCTACGAGCAGTACTTC
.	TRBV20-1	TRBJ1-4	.	CSASRRGRLIEKLFF	TGCAGTGCTAGTAGACGAGGTCGGTTGATTGAAAAACTGTTTTTT
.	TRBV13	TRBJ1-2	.	CASSLGAGDYGYTF	TGTGCCAGCAGCTTAGGGGCAGGGGACTATGGCTACACCTTC
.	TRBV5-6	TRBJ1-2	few	CASSLSDGYTF	TGTGCCAGCAGCTTAAGTGATGGCTACACCTTC
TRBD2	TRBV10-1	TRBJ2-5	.	CASSDLGSGGAGETQYF	TGCGCCAGCAGTGATCTCGGTAGCGGGGGGGCCGGGGAGACCCAGTACTTC
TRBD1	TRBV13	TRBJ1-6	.	CASSLGTGEFYNSPLHF	TGTGCCAGCAGCTTAGGGACAGGGGAGTTCTATAATTCACCCCTCCACTTT
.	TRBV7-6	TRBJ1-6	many	CASSLTGDNSPLHF	TGTGCCAGCAGCTTAACAGGAGATAATTCACCCCTCCACTTT
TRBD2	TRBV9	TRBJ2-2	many	CASSVGLAGLNTGELFF	TGTGCCAGCAGCGTAGGTCTAGCGGGATTGAACACCGGGGAGCTGTTTTTT
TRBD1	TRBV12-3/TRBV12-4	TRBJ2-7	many	CASSLGAGGVYEQYF	TGTGCCAGCAGTTTAGGGGCAGGGGGCGTCTACGAGCAGTACTTC
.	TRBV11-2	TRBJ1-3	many	CASSLFASGNTIYF	TGTGCCAGCAGCTTATTTGCCTCTGGAAACACCATATATTTT
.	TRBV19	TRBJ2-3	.	CASSRVGGRAGDTQYF	TGTGCCAGTAGTAGGGTGGGGGGCAGGGCGGGGGATACGCAGTATTTT
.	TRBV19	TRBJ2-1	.	CASSRVGGNEQFF	TGTGCCAGTAGTAGGGTGGGGGGCAATGAGCAGTTCTTC
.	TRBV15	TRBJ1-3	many	CATSRGSGNTIYF	TGTGCCACCAGCAGGGGTTCAGGAAACACCATATATTTT
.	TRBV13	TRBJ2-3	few	CASSLGTGQETQYF	TGTGCCAGCAGCTTAGGGACAGGTCAAGAAACGCAGTATTTT
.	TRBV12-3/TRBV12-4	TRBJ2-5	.	CASSFVRGEETQYF	TGTGCCAGCAGTTTTGTTCGCGGGGAAGAGACCCAGTACTTC